There are many counts of the clone carrying this TCR beta chain. The junction does not match germline at one end; this may be a read error. The sample originates from a study of neurological immune-mediated disorders. The CDR3 has 14 amino acids. Looked up from germline, CDR1 is SGHVS and CDR2 is FNYEAQ. TCRdb fed the 5' RACE reads into MiXCR, producing one record per CDR3 protein. Of about 40,000 distinct CDR3 sequences in the sample, 2.5% were seen once. The sequenced sample was PBMCs. The rearrangement joins TRBV7-6 to TRBJ2-7, with 9 bases matching TRBD2. The TCR sequence derives from a man aged 45-60 years with multiple sclerosis. The CDR3, as DNA: TGTGCCAGCAGCCTAGCAGCGGGGGGCAACGAGCAGTACTTC. Protein sequence: CASSLAAGGNEQYF.